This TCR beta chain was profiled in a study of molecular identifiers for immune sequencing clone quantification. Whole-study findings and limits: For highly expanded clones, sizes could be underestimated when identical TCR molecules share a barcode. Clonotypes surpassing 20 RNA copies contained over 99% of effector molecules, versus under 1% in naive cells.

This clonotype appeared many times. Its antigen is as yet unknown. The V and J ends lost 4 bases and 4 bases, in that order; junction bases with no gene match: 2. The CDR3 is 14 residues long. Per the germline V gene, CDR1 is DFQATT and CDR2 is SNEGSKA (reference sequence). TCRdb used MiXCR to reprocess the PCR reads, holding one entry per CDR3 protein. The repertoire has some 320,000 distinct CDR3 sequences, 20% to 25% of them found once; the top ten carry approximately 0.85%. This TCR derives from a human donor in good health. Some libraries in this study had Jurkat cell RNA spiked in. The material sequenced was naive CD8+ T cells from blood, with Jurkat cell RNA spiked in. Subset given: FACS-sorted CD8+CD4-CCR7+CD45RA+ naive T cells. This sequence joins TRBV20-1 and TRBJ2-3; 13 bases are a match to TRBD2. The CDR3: CSAKGLAGSDTQYF. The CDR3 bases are TGCAGTGCTAAGGGACTAGCGGGGTCAGATACGCAGTATTTT.